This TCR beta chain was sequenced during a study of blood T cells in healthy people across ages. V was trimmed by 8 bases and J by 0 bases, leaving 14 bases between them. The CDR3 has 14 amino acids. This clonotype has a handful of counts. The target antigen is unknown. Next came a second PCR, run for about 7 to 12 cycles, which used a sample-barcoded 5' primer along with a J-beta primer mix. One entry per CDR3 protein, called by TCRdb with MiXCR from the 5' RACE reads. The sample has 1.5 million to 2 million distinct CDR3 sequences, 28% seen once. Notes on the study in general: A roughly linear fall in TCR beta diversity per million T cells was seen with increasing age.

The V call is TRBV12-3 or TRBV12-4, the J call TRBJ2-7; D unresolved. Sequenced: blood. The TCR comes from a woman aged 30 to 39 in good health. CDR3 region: CASRLWAFSYEQYF. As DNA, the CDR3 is TGTGCCAGCCGACTTTGGGCCTTCTCCTACGAGCAGTACTTC.